The present entry profiles one T cell receptor beta chain with its context. The antigen is unknown. In germline, CDR1 is MDHEN, CDR2 SYDVKM. The CDR3 contains 15 residues. With 5 bases clipped from V and 4 bases from J, the junction kept 8 bases outside the gene matches. Generated by immunoSEQ multiplex PCR, the TCRdb table keeps only in-frame clones and is missing some. The profile shows 130,000 to 150,000 clones, 79% of them singletons. The data originate from a study of cytotoxic CD8 clonotypes in ibrutinib-treated CLL. Study-level results: Public clonotypes occurred uncommonly; on treatment, they contracted or remained stable.

The sequenced sample was PBMCs, obtained after 12 months of ibrutinib treatment. This chain links TRBV28 with TRBJ1-1, with 9 bases lining up with TRBD1. This TCR was recovered from a human donor with chronic lymphocytic leukemia. CDR3 bases: TGTGCCAGCAGTATTCAACAGGGGGCATTCACTGAAGCTTTCTTT. Protein product: CASSIQQGAFTEAFF. The full variable domain, in which reference TRBV28 and TRBJ1-1 provide the parts outside the CDR3, is DVKVTQSSRYLVKRTGEKVFLECVQDMDHENMFWYRQDPGLGLRLIYFSYDVKMKEKGDIPEGYSVSREKKERFSLILESASTNQTSMYLCASSIQQGAFTEAFFGQGTRLTVV.